These 28 T cell receptor beta chains came from one sample sequenced in a study of T cells in localized non-small cell lung cancer. Using immunoSEQ multiplex PCR, the repertoire was profiled, and TCRdb retains in-frame clones only, with some absent. The sample lists under 1,500 clones, approximately 20% seen once, with about 30% in the top ten. The sequencing here drew on normal lung tissue next to the tumor, taken before any cancer treatment. These receptors all stem from a male donor aged 60 or over with stage I lung adenocarcinoma.

The J gene is TRBJ1-1, the V gene TRBV19, with D hard to call. The CDR3 spans 13 residues. Germline CDR1 and CDR2: LNHDA and SQIVND (reference sequence). With 7 bases removed from V and 4 bases from J, the gap between germline ends came to 13 bases. This CDR3 reads CASINEVVTEAFF. The CDR3 DNA sequence: TGTGCCAGTATCAACGAGGTAGTCACTGAAGCTTTCTTT.

This chain links TRBV19 with TRBJ1-4; D unclear. The CDR3 runs 14 residues. The V gene lost 5 bases and the J gene lost 7 bases, with 14 bases spanning the gap. Germline V CDR1 and CDR2: LNHDA, SQIVND (reference sequence). This chain's CDR3 is CASSDIGPSEKLFF. The CDR3 coding sequence is TGTGCCAGTAGTGATATAGGGCCAAGTGAAAAACTGTTTTTT.

The V call is TRBV29-1, the J call TRBJ2-3; D gene uncertain. Germline CDR1 is SQVTM and CDR2 is ANQGSEA. Between the trimmed V and J ends, which lost 4 bases and 4 bases, there was a span of 15 bases. The CDR3 runs to 14 residues. CDR3 nucleotide sequence: TGCAGCGTTGGGGTTGGGGATGCGGCAGATACGCAGTATTTT. Protein: CSVGVGDAADTQYF.

This clone was detected only a few times. This chain joins TRBV18 and TRBJ2-7; D is ambiguous. Germline V gives CDR1 KGHSH, CDR2 LQKENI. The CDR3 is made up of 13 amino acids. Trimming cost V 5 bases and J 1 base, with 9 bases left between them. The CDR3: CASSGQRSYEQYF. The CDR3 DNA sequence: TGTGCCAGCTCAGGGCAAAGGTCCTACGAGCAGTACTTC.

CDR3 sequence reads: CASSSPGQLNTEAFF. Written as DNA, the CDR3 is TGTGCCAGCAGTTCTCCGGGACAGTTGAACACTGAAGCTTTCTTT. V usage is TRBV6-8 and J usage is TRBJ1-1; the match to TRBD1 covers 7 bases. This CDR3 is 15 amino acids long. With V trimmed by 4 bases and J by 0 bases, 5 bases remained unmatched. Germline V gene sequence: CDR1 MNHGY, CDR2 SAAAGT.

J is TRBJ1-1 and V is TRBV5-1; D unresolved. CDR1 is SGHRS, CDR2 YFSETQ, per germline. V was cut by 6 bases and J by 11 bases, with 23 bases left in between. The CDR3 sequence is 14 residues long. The CDR3: CASTRSAGNSDAFF. In DNA form, the CDR3 reads TGCGCCAGCACCCGTTCCGCGGGGAACTCGGACGCTTTCTTT. The whole variable domain, remainder taken from reference TRBV5-1 and TRBJ1-1, is KAGVTQTPRYLIKTRGQQVTLSCSPISGHRSVSWYQQTPGQGLQFLFEYFSETQRNKGNFPGRFSGRQFSNSRSEMNVSTLELGDSALYLCASTRSAGNSDAFFGQGTRLTVV.

The chain uses TRBV19 and TRBJ2-7; a possible D gene is TRBD2 (5 bases). Trimming took 3 bases from V and 2 from J, leaving 11 bases between them. The CDR3 covers 14 residues. Germline CDR1 reads LNHDA; CDR2 reads SQIVND (reference sequence). CDR3 sequence reads: CASSITRDPYEQYF. The CDR3 DNA follows: TGTGCCAGTAGTATCACGAGGGATCCCTACGAGCAGTACTTC.

This clone has more than one count but fewer than ten. The CDR3 reads CASSPTTAINEQFF. CDR3 nucleotides: TGTGCCAGCAGCCCAACGACTGCAATCAATGAGCAGTTCTTC. The genes are TRBV11-3 and TRBJ2-1; D unclear. V lost 5 bases and J 6 bases, leaving 14 bases between the germline ends. CDR1 is SGHNT and CDR2 is YENEEA in the germline V gene. The CDR3 length is 14 residues. The full variable domain, rest sourced from reference TRBV11-3 and TRBJ2-1, is EAGVVQSPRYKIIEKKQPVAFWCNPISGHNTLYWYLQNLGQGPELLIRYENEEAVDDSQLPKDRFSAERLKGVDSTLKIQPAELGDSAVYLCASSPTTAINEQFFGPGTRLTVL.

This clone was detected only a few times. The V call is TRBV1, the J call TRBJ2-1; the D segment call TRBD1 is taken from the table without a DNA check. TRBV1 is a recognized pseudogene. The CDR3 extends over 16 amino acids. CDR3 DNA: TGCGCCAGCAGCCAGATAGCCGGGACAGGGGACGATGAGCAGTTCTTC. This sequence encodes CASSQIAGTGDDEQFF.

The rearrangement uses TRBV12-5 and TRBJ2-7, with TRBD1 identical over 11 bases. V lost 2 bases to trimming and J lost 6 bases; unmatched junction nucleotides: 12. The CDR3 runs to 17 residues. From germline, CDR1 is LGHNT and CDR2 FRNRAP. The CDR3 loop is CASGLPSAGTGGVEQYF. The CDR3 bases are TGTGCTAGTGGTTTGCCGAGTGCCGGGACAGGGGGTGTCGAGCAGTACTTC.

This clone rates as large (0.1 to 1%). The CDR3 sequence is CASSLSLWRTGANVLTF. The CDR3, as DNA: TGTGCCAGCAGTTTATCTCTCTGGAGGACTGGGGCCAACGTCCTGACTTTC. The V and J genes are TRBV28 and TRBJ2-6; D might be TRBD2 (5 bases). CDR3 length equals 17 residues. V was trimmed by 1 base and J by 2 bases, leaving 12 bases between them. Germline values: CDR1 MDHEN, CDR2 SYDVKM.

The genes are TRBV6-8 and TRBJ1-6; no clear D. The V gene lost 0 bases and the J gene lost 7 bases, with 4 bases spanning the gap. This CDR3 has 13 residues. CDR1 is MNHGY, CDR2 SAAAGT, per germline. The CDR3 loop is CASSYSENSPLHF. The CDR3 nucleotides read TGTGCCAGCAGTTACTCGGAGAATTCACCCCTCCACTTT.

The chain couples TRBV19 to TRBJ1-1; possibly TRBD1 for D (5 bases). Germline V gives CDR1 LNHDA, CDR2 SQIVND (reference sequence). The CDR3 contains 13 residues. Trimming took off 8 bases at V and 0 bases at J, with 10 bases between the two ends. CDR3 protein: CASCRELNTEAFF. The CDR3 nucleotides are TGTGCCAGTTGCAGGGAATTGAACACTGAAGCTTTCTTT.

Sample share makes this clone large. The chain employs TRBV4-1 and TRBJ2-5, with 9 bases aligning to TRBD2. Per germline, CDR1 MGHRA and CDR2 YSYEKL. The ends lost 1 base at V and 2 bases at J; junction bases unmatched: 5. The CDR3 covers 16 residues. CDR3 in DNA: TGCGCCAGCAGCCAAGGTCGGCGGGGGGGACAAGAGACCCAGTACTTC. Amino acid sequence: CASSQGRRGGQETQYF.

CDR3 in amino acids: CASSLLAGLTNEKLFF. The CDR3 DNA sequence: TGTGCCAGCAGCTTGTTGGCAGGGTTAACTAATGAAAAACTGTTTTTT. The chain combines TRBV7-6 with TRBJ1-4, with D possibly matching TRBD1 (5 bases). Germline CDR1 SGHVS, CDR2 FNYEAQ. This CDR3 is 16 amino acids long. V gave up 3 bases and J gave up 1 base, with 12 bases separating them. Full variable domain (remainder filled in from reference TRBV7-6 and TRBJ1-4): GAGVSQSPRYKVTKRGQDVALRCDPISGHVSLYWYRQALGQGPEFLTYFNYEAQQDKSGLPNDRFSAERPEGSISTLTIQRTEQRDSAMYRCASSLLAGLTNEKLFFGSGTQLSVL.

This clone is labeled medium-sized. This rearrangement joins TRBV2 to TRBJ2-2; the D gene could be TRBD1 or TRBD2 (6 bases each). The CDR3 runs 15 residues. Per the germline V gene, CDR1 is SNHLY and CDR2 is FYNNEI. Trimming cost V 6 bases and J 2 bases, with 13 bases left between them. CDR3 residues: CASSGGGLNTGELFF. The CDR3 nucleotides read TGTGCCAGCAGCGGAGGGGGGCTAAACACCGGGGAGCTGTTTTTT.

The chain joins TRBV11-3 to TRBJ1-5; the match to TRBD1 covers 7 bases. CDR1 and CDR2 (germline): SGHNT, YENEEA. V trimming: 7 bases; J trimming: 4 bases; junction bases outside the gene matches: 10. The CDR3 is 15 residues long. The CDR3, as DNA: TGTGCCAGCACCCCACCAGGGACAGTGAATCAGCCCCAGCATTTT. It yields the protein CASTPPGTVNQPQHF.

The chain recombines TRBV7-6 with TRBJ1-2, with D perhaps TRBD1 (5 bases). Trimming stripped 1 base from V and 4 bases from J, with 16 bases between. CDR1 is SGHVS and CDR2 is FNYEAQ in the germline V gene. The CDR3 has 16 residues. The CDR3 DNA is TGTGCCAGCAGCTTAGATCCTTCACTTGGGGGCTATGGCTACACCTTC. This sequence encodes CASSLDPSLGGYGYTF.

The chain combines TRBV7-2 with TRBJ1-1, with unresolved D. V lost 0 bases and J 8 bases, leaving 10 bases between the germline ends. Looked up from germline, CDR1 is SGHTA and CDR2 is FQGNSA. The CDR3 has 13 residues. CDR3 DNA sequence: TGTGCCAGCAGCTTAGCGCGGAACATGGAAGCTTTCTTT. It encodes CASSLARNMEAFF.

This clone was picked up a small number of times. The gene calls are TRBV28 and TRBJ2-1, with TRBD1 matching over 7 bases. This CDR3 region has 13 residues. V shed 8 bases and J 0 bases; nucleotides not matched to a gene: 1. The germline gives CDR1 MDHEN, CDR2 SYDVKM. The CDR3 sequence: CASWDSSYNEQFF. The DNA of the CDR3 is TGTGCCAGCTGGGACAGCTCCTACAATGAGCAGTTCTTC.

This clone was counted a few times. The chain employs TRBV1 and TRBJ1-2. TRBV1 is a recognized pseudogene. This CDR3 is built from 15 residues. DNA for the CDR3: TGCGCCAGCAGCCAAGAATTCTCGACCAGACGGGGCTACACCTTC. Translated, it gives CASSQEFSTRRGYTF.

The sample holds a few counts of this clone. V and J are TRBV15 and TRBJ2-1; 9 bases are shared with TRBD2. This CDR3 is built from 15 residues. CDR1 is LNHNV, CDR2 YYDKDF, per germline (reference sequence). Germline trimming cut 3 bases from V and 8 bases from J; bases unmatched to any gene: 8. The CDR3 reads CATSRGPTSGYEQFF. CDR3 DNA sequence: TGTGCCACCAGCAGGGGCCCGACTAGCGGCTATGAGCAGTTCTTC.

This chain links TRBV5-1 with TRBJ2-1; unclear D gene. The CDR3 is 18 amino acids. The germline V and J ends were trimmed by 4 bases and 0 bases, with 20 bases remaining between them. Germline V gene lookup returns CDR1 SGHRS and CDR2 YFSETQ. Here the CDR3 DNA reads TGCGCCAGCAGCCCCTCGACCCCTGGGTCGAGCTCCTACAATGAGCAGTTCTTC. Translated, it gives CASSPSTPGSSSYNEQFF. Based on the CDR3 plus reference TRBV5-1 and TRBJ2-1, the full variable domain is KAGVTQTPRYLIKTRGQQVTLSCSPISGHRSVSWYQQTPGQGLQFLFEYFSETQRNKGNFPGRFSGRQFSNSRSEMNVSTLELGDSALYLCASSPSTPGSSSYNEQFFGPGTRLTVL.

This clone was observed a handful of times. The chain links TRBV29-1 to TRBJ2-7; TRBD2 matches 8 bases. J gave up 2 bases and V 4 bases, and 10 bases lay outside the gene matches. CDR3 length equals 15 residues. The germline gives CDR1 SQVTM, CDR2 ANQGSEA. CDR3 amino acids: CSVAGTSPSAYEQYF. The CDR3 DNA sequence: TGCAGCGTTGCGGGGACTAGTCCCTCCGCCTACGAGCAGTACTTC.

This clone was detected a few times. The chain uses TRBV11-3 and TRBJ1-3, with D possibly matching TRBD1 (6 bases). The ends were cut back, 6 bases at V and 0 bases at J, with 15 bases in the middle. The CDR3 sequence is 16 residues long. Germline CDR1 and CDR2: SGHNT and YENEEA. The CDR3 sequence: CASSGGAVSSGNTIYF. As DNA, the CDR3 is TGTGCCAGCAGTGGGGGGGCAGTGAGCTCTGGAAACACCATATATTTT.

This clone was observed a few times. The chain combines TRBV11-3 with TRBJ1-1; D is undetermined. V lost 1 base, J lost 6 bases, and 15 bases lay in between. Looked up from germline, CDR1 is SGHNT and CDR2 is YENEEA. The CDR3 totals 15 residues. CDR3 in amino acids: CASSLVRSARAEAFF. Written as DNA, the CDR3 is TGTGCCAGCAGCTTAGTTCGATCGGCCCGGGCTGAAGCTTTCTTT.

This clone came up a few times. The chain combines TRBV6-8 with TRBJ1-5, with unresolved D. Trimming pared 4 bases from V and 4 bases from J, leaving 5 bases between. Looked up from germline, CDR1 is MNHGY and CDR2 is SAAAGT. The CDR3 contains 12 residues. CDR3 protein: CASSSANQPQHF. The CDR3 nucleotides are TGTGCCAGCAGTTCTGCGAATCAGCCCCAGCATTTT.

The genes are TRBV9 and TRBJ2-2; TRBD2 aligns across 14 bases. V lost 4 bases, J lost 4 bases, and 3 bases stayed unmatched. The CDR3 totals 16 residues. Germline V gives CDR1 SGDLS, CDR2 YYNGEE. Here the CDR3 reads CASSYGLAGGTGELFF. The CDR3 nucleotides are TGTGCCAGCAGCTACGGACTAGCGGGGGGCACCGGGGAGCTGTTTTTT.